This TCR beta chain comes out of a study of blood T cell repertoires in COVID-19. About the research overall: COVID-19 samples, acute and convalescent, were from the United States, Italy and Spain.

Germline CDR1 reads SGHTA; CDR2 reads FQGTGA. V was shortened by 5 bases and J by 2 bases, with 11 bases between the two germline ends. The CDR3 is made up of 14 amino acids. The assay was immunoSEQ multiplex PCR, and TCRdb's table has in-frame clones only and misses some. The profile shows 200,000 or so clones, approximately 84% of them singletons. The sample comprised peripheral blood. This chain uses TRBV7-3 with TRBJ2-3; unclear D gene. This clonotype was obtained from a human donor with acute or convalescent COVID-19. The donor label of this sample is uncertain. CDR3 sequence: CASSPDTYTDTQYF. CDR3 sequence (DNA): TGTGCCAGCAGCCCCGACACTTACACAGATACGCAGTATTTT. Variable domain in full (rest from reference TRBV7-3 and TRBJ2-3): GAGVSQTPSNKVTEKGKYVELRCDPISGHTALYWYRQSLGQGPEFLIYFQGTGAADDSGLPNDRFFAVRPEGSVSTLKIQRTERGDSAVYLCASSPDTYTDTQYFGPGTRLTVL.